These 30 T cell receptor beta chains originate from one sample sequenced in a study. A single record per CDR3 protein comes from TCRdb applying MiXCR to the 5' RACE reads. The table lists thousands of distinct CDR3 sequences, around 70% of them singletons. Cells sorted as Tregs were CD4+, CD25+ and CD127-/low. Sequenced: tumor-infiltrating Tregs sorted from the breast tumor. The receptors were sampled from a female donor with breast cancer.

Worth noting for this clonotype: An end of the junction differs from the germline gene, which may be a read error. The V gene is TRBV20-1, the J gene TRBJ2-2, with 9 bases that match TRBD1. Per germline, CDR1 DFQATT and CDR2 SNEGSKA (reference sequence). The CDR3 totals 16 residues. CDR3 residues: CSARGRTGANTGELFF. CDR3 in DNA: TGCAGTGCCAGAGGTCGGACAGGGGCGAACACCGGGGAGCTGTTTTTT.

This CDR3 reads CASSLLTGELFF. The CDR3 region has the DNA TGTGCCAGCAGTTTACTCACCGGGGAGCTGTTTTTT. The chain joins TRBV27 to TRBJ2-2; D ambiguous. Germline V gene sequence: CDR1 MNHEY, CDR2 SMNVEV (reference sequence). The CDR3 runs 12 residues. V dropped 2 bases and J dropped 4 bases, with 2 bases sitting between them.

V is TRBV7-9 and J is TRBJ2-5; D remains ambiguous. CDR3 length equals 15 residues. Trimming stripped 1 base from V and 4 bases from J, with 13 bases between. CDR1 is SEHNR and CDR2 is FQNEAQ in the germline V gene (reference sequence). The CDR3 DNA reads TGTGCCAGCAGCTTAGACCAGACTCTGGGAGAGACCCAGTACTTC. Translating gives CASSLDQTLGETQYF.

This clonotype has a handful of counts. This chain uses TRBV5-1 with TRBJ2-3, with 11 positions matching TRBD2. The CDR3 extends over 16 amino acids. Germline V gives CDR1 SGHRS, CDR2 YFSETQ. The junction had 8 bases not matched to a gene; V was cut back by 4 bases and J by 4 bases. This CDR3 is CASSTATSGMPDTQYF. In DNA, the CDR3 is TGCGCCAGCAGCACCGCGACTAGCGGGATGCCAGATACGCAGTATTTT.

This clonotype is large by share. This chain joins TRBV4-2 and TRBJ1-2, with a tentative D call TRBD1 (6 bases). The V end lost 5 bases, the J end lost 2 bases, and 12 bases lay between the germline ends. CDR1 LGHNA and CDR2 YNFKEQ come from the germline V gene. The CDR3 has 14 amino acids. CDR3 coding DNA: TGTGCCAGCAGCTATTCGAGGGGGAACTATGGCTACACCTTC. This encodes CASSYSRGNYGYTF.

This clonotype came up a few times. The rearrangement uses TRBV4-1 and TRBJ2-5; 7 nucleotides align to TRBD1. Germline CDR1 and CDR2: MGHRA and YSYEKL. The CDR3 has 16 residues. Trimming cost V 0 bases and J 7 bases; bases outside gene matches: 11. This CDR3 reads CASSQDPGLPGGTQYF. In nucleotides, the CDR3 is TGCGCCAGCAGCCAAGATCCGGGCCTCCCAGGGGGGACCCAGTACTTC.

This clonotype occurred a few times. The chain joins TRBV6-1 to TRBJ1-5, with TRBD1 matching over 8 bases. Trimming removed 5 bases from V and 6 bases from J; junction bases left unmatched: 6. Germline CDR1 and CDR2: MNHNS and SASEGT. The CDR3 covers 14 residues. CDR3 amino acids: CASSQQGGVQPQHF. The CDR3 DNA is TGTGCCAGCAGTCAACAGGGGGGCGTTCAGCCCCAGCATTTT.

The rearrangement links TRBV11-1 to TRBJ2-5, with D maybe TRBD1 (6 bases). This CDR3 has 14 amino acids. The ends were cut back, 5 bases at V and 5 bases at J, with 15 bases in the middle. Looked up from germline, CDR1 is SGHAT and CDR2 is FQDESV (reference sequence). This CDR3 reads CASSEDSYGETQYF. The CDR3 DNA sequence: TGTGCCAGCAGCGAGGACAGCTATGGGGAGACCCAGTACTTC.

This clonotype was counted once. The V and J genes are TRBV20-1 and TRBJ1-1; the match to TRBD1 covers 7 bases. With V trimmed by 6 bases and J by 3 bases, 7 bases remained unmatched. Germline-derived CDR1 and CDR2 are DFQATT and SNEGSKA (reference sequence). The CDR3 extends over 13 amino acids. The CDR3 nucleotides are TGCAGTGCCCAGGGACAGAGCTACACTGAAGCTTTCTTT. Its translation: CSAQGQSYTEAFF.

This clonotype was seen a handful of times. CDR3 sequence: CSAPEAGYSGNTIYF. DNA of the CDR3: TGCAGTGCTCCTGAGGCAGGTTACTCTGGAAACACCATATATTTT. This rearrangement joins TRBV20-1 to TRBJ1-3; unclear D gene. The ends were cut back, 5 bases at V and 0 bases at J, with 14 bases in the middle. Per the germline V gene, CDR1 is DFQATT and CDR2 is SNEGSKA (reference sequence). The CDR3 length is 15 residues.

This sequence joins TRBV6-6 and TRBJ1-2, with D perhaps matching TRBD1 (5 bases). Germline V gene sequence: CDR1 MNHNY, CDR2 SVGAGI (reference sequence). V shed 5 bases and J shed 3 bases, with 10 bases lying between them. This CDR3 spans 13 amino acids. CDR3 region: CASSEQAHYGYTF. CDR3 DNA sequence: TGTGCCAGCAGTGAACAGGCGCACTATGGCTACACCTTC.

This chain connects TRBV7-6 to TRBJ2-7, with no clear D. CDR1 is SGHVS and CDR2 is FNYEAQ in the germline V gene. The V end lost 0 bases, the J end lost 1 base, and 7 bases lay between the germline ends. The CDR3 runs 14 residues. The CDR3: CASSLAELSYEQYF. The CDR3 nucleotides read TGTGCCAGCAGCTTAGCGGAGCTTTCCTACGAGCAGTACTTC.

The genes are TRBV6-4 and TRBJ2-2, with a tentative D call TRBD1 (6 bases). V shed 6 bases and J shed 5 bases, with 19 bases lying between them. The CDR3 is 16 amino acids. Germline V gene sequence: CDR1 MRHNA, CDR2 SNTAGT. CDR3 nucleotide sequence: TGTGCCAGCAGCCCAATTACCGGGACACCAACCGGGGAGCTGTTTTTT. Translation: CASSPITGTPTGELFF.

The chain has TRBV5-5 and TRBJ2-7, with D possibly called TRBD1 or TRBD2 (6 bases each). The CDR3 has 14 amino acids. Germline-derived CDR1 and CDR2 are SGHKS and YYEKEE (reference sequence). The germline V and J ends were trimmed by 2 bases and 5 bases, with 14 bases remaining between them. CDR3 sequence reads: CASSFTFRGHEQYF. Here the CDR3 DNA reads TGTGCCAGCAGCTTCACGTTTCGGGGGCACGAGCAGTACTTC.

By frequency in the sample, this clonotype is medium-sized. The chain recombines TRBV7-6 with TRBJ2-7; maybe TRBD1 (6 bases). This CDR3 has 15 amino acids. Trimming left V 0 bases short and J 4 bases short, with 13 bases between. The germline V gene encodes CDR1 SGHVS and CDR2 FNYEAQ. In DNA, the CDR3 is TGTGCCAGCAGCTTAGCCCCAGGACAGACTTACGAGCAGTACTTC. It codes for CASSLAPGQTYEQYF. Looking up the rest from reference TRBV7-6 and TRBJ2-7 gives the full variable domain: GAGVSQSPRYKVTKRGQDVALRCDPISGHVSLYWYRQALGQGPEFLTYFNYEAQQDKSGLPNDRFSAERPEGSISTLTIQRTEQRDSAMYRCASSLAPGQTYEQYFGPGTRLTVT.

In its sample, this clonotype was seen a few times. The chain carries TRBV4-2 and TRBJ2-2; unclear D gene. V lost 4 bases and J lost 0, with 9 bases in between. Germline V gives CDR1 LGHNA, CDR2 YNFKEQ. CDR3 size: 15 residues. In DNA, the CDR3 is TGTGCCAGCAGCCGGACCGACGCGAACACCGGGGAGCTGTTTTTT. Amino acid sequence: CASSRTDANTGELFF.

This clonotype is labeled medium-sized. This chain connects TRBV20-1 to TRBJ2-2; D remains unclear. The CDR3 runs 14 residues. Germline values: CDR1 DFQATT, CDR2 SNEGSKA (reference sequence). Trimming left V 0 bases short and J 0 bases short, with 5 bases between. The CDR3 DNA follows: TGCAGTGCTAGAGATGGGGCGAACACCGGGGAGCTGTTTTTT. Its protein is CSARDGANTGELFF.

The V and J genes are TRBV6-5 and TRBJ2-7; 7 positions match TRBD1. V was pared by 4 bases and J by 0 bases, with 3 bases of the junction left unmatched. Germline V gene lookup returns CDR1 MNHEY and CDR2 SVGAGI. The length of the CDR3 is 14 residues. The CDR3, as DNA: TGTGCCAGCAGTTCAGGGACAGCCTCCTACGAGCAGTACTTC. It yields the protein CASSSGTASYEQYF.

The V gene is TRBV5-1, the J gene TRBJ1-1; no clear D gene. V lost 4 bases, J lost 1 base, and 8 bases lay in between. The CDR3 loop spans 13 amino acids. Germline assignment: CDR1 SGHRS and CDR2 YFSETQ. In DNA form, the CDR3 reads TGCGCCAGCAGCATTGGCCAGAACACTGAAGCTTTCTTT. It translates to CASSIGQNTEAFF.

The gene calls are TRBV20-1 and TRBJ2-5; D may be TRBD1 (5 bases). Per the germline V gene, CDR1 is DFQATT and CDR2 is SNEGSKA (reference sequence). V gave up 3 bases and J gave up 1 base, with 9 bases separating them. The CDR3 contains 13 residues. The CDR3 DNA follows: TGCAGTGCTAGGTTGACAGCCCAAGAGACCCAGTACTTC. Translated: CSARLTAQETQYF.

The chain recombines TRBV5-5 with TRBJ1-2, with D perhaps matching TRBD1 (6 bases). Germline values: CDR1 SGHKS, CDR2 YYEKEE (reference sequence). The CDR3 consists of 14 residues. V lost 3 bases and J 0 bases, leaving 9 bases between the germline ends. CDR3 bases: TGTGCCAGCAGCTGGACAGAAGCTAACTATGGCTACACCTTC. Residues: CASSWTEANYGYTF.

This chain connects TRBV20-1 to TRBJ2-1; the D is unclear. Germline CDR1 is DFQATT and CDR2 is SNEGSKA (reference sequence). V was pared by 5 bases and J by 4 bases, with 3 bases between. CDR3 length: 10 residues. The CDR3 here is CSAGYNEQFF. CDR3 DNA: TGCAGTGCTGGATACAATGAGCAGTTCTTC.

For the CDR3, the DNA is TGTGCCAGCAGCTTAGTTGGCCCAAGCACAGATACGCAGTATTTT. This sequence encodes CASSLVGPSTDTQYF. This chain connects TRBV7-2 to TRBJ2-3; D gene uncertain. Germline lookup yields CDR1 SGHTA and CDR2 FQGNSA. The CDR3 runs to 15 residues. Trimming pared 1 base from V and 0 bases from J, leaving 8 bases between.

V is TRBV12-5 and J is TRBJ2-7; TRBD2 is a possible D gene (5 bases). The CDR3 length is 12 residues. V gave up 3 bases and J gave up 7 bases, with 10 bases separating them. Per the germline V gene, CDR1 is LGHNT and CDR2 is FRNRAP. CDR3 loop: CASGFGPGEQYF. The CDR3 DNA is TGTGCTAGTGGTTTCGGACCGGGGGAGCAGTACTTC.

The chain recombines TRBV18 with TRBJ2-7; D is perhaps TRBD2 (5 bases). With 3 bases removed from V and 5 bases from J, the gap between germline ends came to 8 bases. The CDR3 has 12 residues. Germline values: CDR1 KGHSH, CDR2 LQKENI. The CDR3: CASSPTRDEQYF. The CDR3 DNA follows: TGTGCCAGCTCACCTACGCGGGACGAGCAGTACTTC.

As to this clonotype: A junction end diverges from the germline sequence, so it may reflect a read error. This sequence joins TRBV5-1 and TRBJ2-1; 15 bases fit TRBD2. From germline, CDR1 is SGHRS and CDR2 YFSETQ. CDR3 size: 15 residues. The CDR3 DNA follows: TGCGCCAGCAGCATCGGACTAGCGGGAGGGGATGAGCAGTCCTTC. The encoded protein is CASSIGLAGGDEQSF.

The chain carries TRBV12-3 or TRBV12-4 and TRBJ1-5, with D possibly TRBD1 on 5 matching bases. V shed 1 base and J shed 0 bases, with 10 bases lying between them. The CDR3 is 16 residues long. Here the CDR3 reads CASSLDDSYSNQPQHF. CDR3 nucleotide sequence: TGTGCCAGCAGTTTAGACGACAGCTATAGCAATCAGCCCCAGCATTTT.

The V call is TRBV20-1, the J call TRBJ1-1, with 10 bases aligning to TRBD1. The CDR3 runs to 16 residues. Germline values: CDR1 DFQATT, CDR2 SNEGSKA (reference sequence). The V segment lost 6 bases and the J segment 6 bases; nucleotides outside the gene matches: 16. For the CDR3, the DNA is TGCAGTGCCCTACCATCCCTGGGGACAGGGGTCGCTGAAGCTTTCTTT. This translates into CSALPSLGTGVAEAFF.

The V gene is TRBV4-1, the J gene TRBJ2-3, with 14 positions matching TRBD2. In germline, CDR1 is MGHRA, CDR2 YSYEKL. The CDR3 covers 15 residues. The trim removed 4 bases at V and 7 bases at J, leaving 4 bases unmatched. The CDR3 region has the DNA TGCGCCAGCAGCCCCGGACTAGCGGGGGGTAATACGCAGTATTTT. Translating it yields CASSPGLAGGNTQYF.

V is TRBV20-1 and J is TRBJ2-5, with TRBD2 as a possible D gene (7 bases). V was shortened by 1 base and J by 3 bases, with 18 bases between the two germline ends. This CDR3 has 16 amino acids. Germline V gives CDR1 DFQATT, CDR2 SNEGSKA (reference sequence). CDR3 region: CSARGHRRGREETQYF. The CDR3 coding sequence is TGCAGTGCTAGAGGTCATCGGCGGGGGCGGGAAGAGACCCAGTACTTC.